This TCR beta chain was sequenced in a study of CD8 T cells in ankylosing spondylitis. Study-level findings and limits: In peripheral blood, disease-linked CD8+ clones occurred at relatively low frequencies.

The CDR3 covers 14 residues. TCRdb called the 5' RACE reads again in MiXCR, with one record for every CDR3 protein. The sample shows approximately 130,000 distinct CDR3 sequences, 9.3% of them seen only once. Concerning this clonotype itself: Its matching antigen is unknown. This may arise from a read error, as a much more abundant clone is one base away.

The sample taken for sequencing was blood, either unsorted or a sorted T cell fraction (not recorded which). This chain uses TRBV12-3 or TRBV12-4 with TRBJ1-1; D is unclear. The sequence was obtained from a male donor with ankylosing spondylitis or in good health (not recorded which). CDR3 nucleotides: TGTGCCAGCAGTTTTTCGGGAGAGAACAATGAAGCTTTCTTT. It encodes CASSFSGENNEAFF.